This passage covers 13 T cell receptor beta chains from one sample sequenced in a study of T cell repertoires in cytomegalovirus infection. One entry per CDR3 protein results from TCRdb running MiXCR on the reads. The sample consists of some 150,000 distinct CDR3 sequences, 20% to 25% of them appearing once. Sequenced material: PBMCs. The receptor set was obtained from a human donor in good health (CMV status not recorded). Some clones in this sample may be carry-over from other donors' samples.

The gene calls are TRBV5-4 and TRBJ2-1; TRBD1 agrees at 8 bases. The CDR3 spans 15 residues. From germline, CDR1 is SGHNT and CDR2 YYREEE (reference sequence). V gave up 3 bases and J gave up 7 bases; unmatched junction bases: 9. CDR3 residues: CASSSDGQGRNEQFF. The CDR3 DNA reads TGTGCCAGCAGCTCTGATGGACAGGGCCGAAATGAGCAGTTCTTC.

The genes are TRBV5-1 and TRBJ2-7; D possibly corresponds to TRBD2 (5 bases). Germline CDR1 SGHRS, CDR2 YFSETQ. The CDR3 spans 14 residues. Trimming stripped 4 bases from V and 6 bases from J, with 17 bases between. The CDR3 loop is CASSVDGVRAEQYF. CDR3 DNA sequence: TGCGCCAGCAGCGTTGACGGGGTCCGAGCCGAGCAGTACTTC.

This clonotype appeared many times. The rearrangement links TRBV7-8 to TRBJ2-7; TRBD1 matches 7 bases. With V trimmed by 0 bases and J by 2 bases, 10 bases remained unmatched. Germline CDR1 and CDR2: SGHVS and FQNEAQ. The CDR3 has 17 amino acids. The CDR3 sequence: CASSLATGTARAYEQYF. The CDR3 region has the DNA TGTGCCAGCAGCTTAGCAACCGGGACAGCGAGGGCCTACGAGCAGTACTTC.

In this sample, this clonotype turned up many times. CDR3 loop: CASSPGVVANQPQHF. In DNA form, the CDR3 reads TGTGCCAGCAGCCCAGGCGTGGTGGCAAATCAGCCCCAGCATTTT. The chain has TRBV7-2 and TRBJ1-5, with D unresolved. The CDR3 loop spans 15 amino acids. CDR1 is SGHTA and CDR2 is FQGNSA in the germline V gene. Deletions cut 5 bases from V and 4 bases from J, with 15 bases between.

The gene calls are TRBV10-2 and TRBJ1-1; tentative D call: TRBD1 (6 bases). CDR1 is WSHSY, CDR2 SAAADI, per germline. The length of the CDR3 is 14 residues. The V end lost 7 bases, the J end lost 4 bases, and 16 bases lay between the germline ends. The CDR3 reads CASKALQGPTEAFF. CDR3 DNA sequence: TGCGCCAGCAAAGCCCTTCAGGGGCCCACTGAAGCTTTCTTT.

The chain uses TRBV12-3 or TRBV12-4 and TRBJ1-2, with TRBD1 as a possible D gene (6 bases). The CDR3 sequence is 14 residues long. The V gene lost 6 bases and the J gene lost 4 bases, with 15 bases spanning the gap. The CDR3 loop reads CASSPLGRGYGYTF. Here the CDR3 DNA reads TGTGCCAGCAGCCCCCTGGGCAGGGGCTATGGCTACACCTTC.

This clonotype was detected ten times or more. The gene calls are TRBV7-6 and TRBJ2-5, with D uncertain. Deletions cut 5 bases from V and 4 bases from J, with 14 bases between. This CDR3 spans 14 amino acids. CDR1 and CDR2 (germline): SGHVS, FNYEAQ. CDR3 sequence reads: CASSLGGVIETQYF. CDR3 bases: TGTGCCAGCAGCCTTGGTGGGGTTATAGAGACCCAGTACTTC.

The chain joins TRBV20-1 to TRBJ2-7, with unresolved D. CDR3 size: 13 residues. V was pared by 0 bases and J by 6 bases, with 12 bases between. Looked up from germline, CDR1 is DFQATT and CDR2 is SNEGSKA (reference sequence). CDR3 nucleotide sequence: TGCAGTGCTAGAGACCCCCGGGCGGCCGAGCAGTACTTC. Translation: CSARDPRAAEQYF.

This clonotype was seen repeatedly, ten times or more. The V call is TRBV11-2, the J call TRBJ2-7, with 9 positions matching TRBD1. V gave up 5 bases and J gave up 1 base; unmatched junction bases: 6. This CDR3 has 15 amino acids. Looked up from germline, CDR1 is SGHAT and CDR2 is FQNNGV. CDR3 loop: CASSNTGTGSYEQYF. Here the CDR3 DNA reads TGTGCCAGCAGCAACACCGGGACAGGGTCCTACGAGCAGTACTTC.

This rearrangement joins TRBV4-3 to TRBJ2-3; D may be TRBD2 (7 bases). The CDR3 spans 16 residues. Trimming cost V 4 bases and J 2 bases, with 16 bases left between them. The germline V gene has CDR1 LGHNA and CDR2 YSLEER. This CDR3 is CASSPLGGGLTDTQYF. In DNA form, the CDR3 reads TGCGCCAGCAGCCCCCTAGGCGGGGGCCTCACAGATACGCAGTATTTT.

This sequence joins TRBV19 and TRBJ1-1; D ambiguous. CDR1 and CDR2 (germline): LNHDA, SQIVND (reference sequence). This CDR3 has 15 residues. V lost 5 bases to trimming and J lost 2 bases, with 15 bases between them. CDR3 in amino acids: CASSPGPWENTEAFF. DNA for the CDR3: TGTGCCAGTAGTCCCGGGCCGTGGGAAAACACTGAAGCTTTCTTT.

The V gene is TRBV11-2, the J gene TRBJ1-6; D unclear. The V end lost 5 bases, the J end lost 6 bases, and 14 bases lay between the germline ends. The germline V gene encodes CDR1 SGHAT and CDR2 FQNNGV. The CDR3 has 15 residues. DNA for the CDR3: TGTGCCAGCAGCCCCGAGGGAGGGTCTAATTCACCCCTCCACTTT. Protein sequence: CASSPEGGSNSPLHF.

In regard to this clonotype: With a much larger clone just one base away, this may be a read error. This chain uses TRBV7-8 with TRBJ2-7, with D perhaps TRBD2 (6 bases). The CDR3 runs 12 residues. Germline-derived CDR1 and CDR2 are SGHVS and FQNEAQ. Trimming left V 8 bases short and J 7 bases short, with 15 bases between. DNA of the CDR3: TGTGCCAGCGCCTCCGGGAGAGGTGAGCAGTACTTC. Its translation is CASASGRGEQYF.